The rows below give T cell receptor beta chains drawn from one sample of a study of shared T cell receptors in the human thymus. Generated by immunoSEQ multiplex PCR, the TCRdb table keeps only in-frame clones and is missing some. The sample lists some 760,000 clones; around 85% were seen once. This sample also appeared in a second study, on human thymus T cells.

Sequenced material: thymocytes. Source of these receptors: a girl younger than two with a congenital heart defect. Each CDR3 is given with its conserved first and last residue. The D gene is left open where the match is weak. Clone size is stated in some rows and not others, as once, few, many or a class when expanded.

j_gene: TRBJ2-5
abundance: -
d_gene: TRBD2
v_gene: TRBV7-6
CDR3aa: CASSSTSGNQETQYF
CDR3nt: TGTGCCAGCAGCTCGACTAGCGGGAACCAAGAGACCCAGTACTTC

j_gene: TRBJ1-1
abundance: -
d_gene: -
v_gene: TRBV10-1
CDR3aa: CASSEIGTGEAFF
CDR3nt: TGCGCCAGCAGTGAAATAGGAACGGGTGAAGCTTTCTTT

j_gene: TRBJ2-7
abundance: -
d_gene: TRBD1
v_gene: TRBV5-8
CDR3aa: CASSFRQGANEQYF
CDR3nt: TGTGCCAGCAGCTTCAGACAGGGGGCCAACGAGCAGTACTTC

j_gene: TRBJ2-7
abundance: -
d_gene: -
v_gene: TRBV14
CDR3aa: CASSQRDFPYEQYF
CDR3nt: TGTGCCAGCAGCCAAAGGGACTTTCCCTACGAGCAGTACTTC

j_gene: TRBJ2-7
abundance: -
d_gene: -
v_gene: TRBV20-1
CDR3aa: CSAQSNEQYF
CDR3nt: TGCAGTGCCCAGTCGAACGAGCAGTACTTC

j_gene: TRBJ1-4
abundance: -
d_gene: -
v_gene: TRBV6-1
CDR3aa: CASSVWRLCNEKLFF
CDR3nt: TGTGCCAGCAGTGTTTGGCGGCTCTGTAATGAAAAACTGTTTTTT

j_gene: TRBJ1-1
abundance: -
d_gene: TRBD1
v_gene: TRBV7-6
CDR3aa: CASSLYPQGAEAFF
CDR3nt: TGTGCCAGCAGCTTATACCCCCAGGGGGCTGAAGCTTTCTTT

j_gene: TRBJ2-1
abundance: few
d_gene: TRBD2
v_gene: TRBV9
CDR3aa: CASSVGAGKYNEQFF
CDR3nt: TGTGCCAGCAGCGTAGGAGCGGGGAAATACAATGAGCAGTTCTTC

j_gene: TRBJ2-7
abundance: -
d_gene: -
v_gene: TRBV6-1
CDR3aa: CASSVLAGTKNSYEQYF
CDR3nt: TGTGCCAGCAGTGTCCTGGCCGGGACAAAGAACTCCTACGAGCAGTACTTC

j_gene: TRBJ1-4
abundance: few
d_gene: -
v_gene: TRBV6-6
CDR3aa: CASSTGLEKLFF
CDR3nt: TGTGCCAGCAGCACGGGGTTAGAAAAACTGTTTTTT

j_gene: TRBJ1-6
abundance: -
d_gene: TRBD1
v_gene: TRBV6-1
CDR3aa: CASSGGQLIESSYNSPLHF
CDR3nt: TGTGCCAGCAGTGGGGGACAGTTAATCGAAAGCTCCTATAATTCACCCCTCCACTTT

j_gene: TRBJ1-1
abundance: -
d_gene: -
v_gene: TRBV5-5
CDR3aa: CASSLLFSNPEAFF
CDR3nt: TGTGCCAGCAGCTTGTTGTTCTCTAACCCTGAAGCTTTCTTT

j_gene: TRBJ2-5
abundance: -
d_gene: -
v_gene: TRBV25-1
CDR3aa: CASLPGTVTRIRGETQYF
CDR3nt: TGTGCCAGCCTTCCGGGGACCGTGACTAGAATACGAGGAGAGACCCAGTACTTC

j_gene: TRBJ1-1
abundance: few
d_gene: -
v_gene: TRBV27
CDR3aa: CASSLRAAHWGTEAFF
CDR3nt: TGTGCCAGCAGTTTGAGGGCAGCCCACTGGGGCACTGAAGCTTTCTTT

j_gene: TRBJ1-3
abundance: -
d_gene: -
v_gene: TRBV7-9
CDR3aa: CASNGTSSGNTIYF
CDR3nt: TGTGCCAGCAACGGGACAAGCTCTGGAAACACCATATATTTT

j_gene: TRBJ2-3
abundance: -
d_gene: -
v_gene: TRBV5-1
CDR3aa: CASSPPGGRASTDTQYF
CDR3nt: TGCGCCAGCAGCCCACCCGGCGGGCGCGCTAGCACAGATACGCAGTATTTT

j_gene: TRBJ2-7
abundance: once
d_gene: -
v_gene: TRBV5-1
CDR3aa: CASSLIGQGSYEQYF
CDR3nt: TGCGCCAGCAGCTTGATAGGCCAGGGGAGCTACGAGCAGTACTTC

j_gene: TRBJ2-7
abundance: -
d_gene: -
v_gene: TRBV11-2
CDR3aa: CASSLVQSYEQYF
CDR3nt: TGTGCCAGCAGCTTAGTACAGTCCTACGAGCAGTACTTC

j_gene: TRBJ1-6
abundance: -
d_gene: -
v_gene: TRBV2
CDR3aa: CASNHDRFSYNSPLHF
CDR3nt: TGTGCCAGCAACCATGACAGATTCTCCTATAATTCACCCCTCCACTTT

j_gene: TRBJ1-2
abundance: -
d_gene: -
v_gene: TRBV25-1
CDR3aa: CASRAGAGDYGYTF
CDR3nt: TGTGCCAGCAGGGCAGGGGCGGGCGACTATGGCTACACCTTC

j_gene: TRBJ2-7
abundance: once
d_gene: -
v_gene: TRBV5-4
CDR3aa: CASSLKLGHGTYEQYF
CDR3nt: TGTGCCAGCAGCTTAAAGCTGGGACACGGAACCTACGAGCAGTACTTC

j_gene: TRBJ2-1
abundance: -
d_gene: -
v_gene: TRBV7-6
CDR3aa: CASSSYTGRVDNEQFF
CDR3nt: TGTGCCAGCAGCTCTTACACAGGACGTGTCGACAATGAGCAGTTCTTC

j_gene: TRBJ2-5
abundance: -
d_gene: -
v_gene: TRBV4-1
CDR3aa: CASSQEADRNKETQYF
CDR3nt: TGCGCCAGCAGCCAAGAGGCCGACAGGAACAAGGAGACCCAGTACTTC

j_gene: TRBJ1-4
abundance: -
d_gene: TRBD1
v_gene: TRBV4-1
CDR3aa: CASSQTPPNRDRGTNEKLFF
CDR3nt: TGCGCCAGCAGCCAAACCCCCCCAAACCGGGACAGGGGAACTAATGAAAAACTGTTTTTT

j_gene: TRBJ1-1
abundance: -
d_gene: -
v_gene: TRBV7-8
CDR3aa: CASSLRTTDTEAFF
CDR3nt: TGTGCCAGCAGCTTACGGACAACCGACACTGAAGCTTTCTTT

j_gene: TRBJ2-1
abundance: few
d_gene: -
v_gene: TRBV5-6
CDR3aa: CASNTPNTGQFF
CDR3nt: TGTGCCAGCAACACCCCTAACACGGGGCAGTTCTTC

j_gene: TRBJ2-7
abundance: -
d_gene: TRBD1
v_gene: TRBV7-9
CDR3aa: CASSLSQGAYEQYF
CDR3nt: TGTGCCAGCAGCTTAAGTCAGGGGGCATACGAGCAGTACTTC

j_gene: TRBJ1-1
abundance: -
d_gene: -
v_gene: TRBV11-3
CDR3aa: CASSFNTETEAFF
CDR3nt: TGTGCCAGCAGCTTTAATACAGAGACTGAAGCTTTCTTT

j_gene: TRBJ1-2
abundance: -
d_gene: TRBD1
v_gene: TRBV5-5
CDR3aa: CASSGRDRGLPRGYTF
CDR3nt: TGTGCCAGCAGCGGCCGGGACAGGGGGCTCCCCCGCGGCTACACCTTC

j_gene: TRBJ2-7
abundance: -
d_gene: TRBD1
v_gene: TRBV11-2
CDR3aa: CASSSRTGLHEQYF
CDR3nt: TGTGCCAGCAGCTCTCGGACAGGCTTACACGAGCAGTACTTC

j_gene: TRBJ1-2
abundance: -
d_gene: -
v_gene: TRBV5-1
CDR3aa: CASSSESIRGHGYTF
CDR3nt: TGCGCCAGCAGCTCCGAATCGATCAGGGGTCATGGCTACACCTTC

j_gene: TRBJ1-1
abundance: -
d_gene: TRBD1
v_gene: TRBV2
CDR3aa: CATGTGGYTEAFF
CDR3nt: TGTGCCACTGGGACAGGGGGATACACTGAAGCTTTCTTT

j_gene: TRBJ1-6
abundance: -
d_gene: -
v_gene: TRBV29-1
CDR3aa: CSVRVQGYNSPLHF
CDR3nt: TGCAGCGTTCGGGTACAGGGTTATAATTCACCCCTCCACTTT

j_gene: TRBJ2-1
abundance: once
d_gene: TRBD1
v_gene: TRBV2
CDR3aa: CASSYGQGASYNEQFF
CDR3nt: TGTGCCAGCAGTTACGGACAGGGGGCATCCTACAATGAGCAGTTCTTC

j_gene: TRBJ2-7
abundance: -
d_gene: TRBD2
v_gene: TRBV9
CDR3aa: CASSPRLRGEVYEQYF
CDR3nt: TGTGCCAGCAGCCCCCGACTTCGGGGGGAAGTGTACGAGCAGTACTTC

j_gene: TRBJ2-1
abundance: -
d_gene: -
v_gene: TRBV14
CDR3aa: CASSPWRNNEQFF
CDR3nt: TGTGCCAGCAGCCCGTGGAGGAACAATGAGCAGTTCTTC

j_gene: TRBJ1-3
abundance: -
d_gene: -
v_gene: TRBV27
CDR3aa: CASSPKPGNTIYF
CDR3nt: TGTGCCAGCAGCCCAAAGCCTGGAAACACCATATATTTT

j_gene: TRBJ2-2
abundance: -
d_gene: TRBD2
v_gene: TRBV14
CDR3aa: CASSRGAASGGNTGELFF
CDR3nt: TGTGCCAGCAGCCGAGGGGCGGCTAGCGGGGGGAACACCGGGGAGCTGTTTTTT

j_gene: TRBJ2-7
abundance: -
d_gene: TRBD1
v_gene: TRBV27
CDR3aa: CASISSPDRGYEQYF
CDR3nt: TGTGCCAGCATATCCTCCCCTGACAGGGGCTACGAGCAGTACTTC

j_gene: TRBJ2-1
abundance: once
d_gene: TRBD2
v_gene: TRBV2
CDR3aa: CASIGLRGGVDEQFF
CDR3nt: TGTGCCAGCATTGGTTTGCGGGGGGGCGTAGATGAGCAGTTCTTC

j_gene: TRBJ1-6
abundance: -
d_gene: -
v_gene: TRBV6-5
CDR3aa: CASSSFQGGAGSPLHF
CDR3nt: TGTGCCAGCAGTTCCTTTCAGGGTGGCGCGGGGTCACCCCTCCACTTT

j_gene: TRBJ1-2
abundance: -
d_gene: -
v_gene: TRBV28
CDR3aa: CASSKTINYGYTF
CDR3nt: TGTGCCAGCAGCAAAACTATAAACTATGGCTACACCTTC

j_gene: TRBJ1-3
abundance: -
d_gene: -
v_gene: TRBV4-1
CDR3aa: CASSQDRGPLLDF
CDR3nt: TGCGCCAGCAGCCAAGATCGGGGTCCCCTTTTGGATTTT

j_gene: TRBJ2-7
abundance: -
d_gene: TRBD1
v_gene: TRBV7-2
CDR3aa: CASSLGTRDRASYEQYF
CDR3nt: TGTGCCAGCAGCTTAGGCACCCGGGACAGAGCCTCCTACGAGCAGTACTTC

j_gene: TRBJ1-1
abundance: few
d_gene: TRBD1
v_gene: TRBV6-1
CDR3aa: CASSDPQGEDTEAFF
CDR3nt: TGTGCCAGCAGTGACCCGCAGGGGGAAGACACTGAAGCTTTCTTT

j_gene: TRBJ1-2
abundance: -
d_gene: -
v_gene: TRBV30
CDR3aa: CAWRKTVYGYTF
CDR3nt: TGTGCCTGGAGGAAGACAGTCTATGGCTACACCTTC

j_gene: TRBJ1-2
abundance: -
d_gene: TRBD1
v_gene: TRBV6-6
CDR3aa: CASRPRQGSSYGYTF
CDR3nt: TGTGCCAGCAGACCCCGACAGGGATCGAGCTATGGCTACACCTTC

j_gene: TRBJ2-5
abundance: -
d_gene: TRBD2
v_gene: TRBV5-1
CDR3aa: CASSGGASGGETQYF
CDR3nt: TGCGCCAGCAGCGGGGGGGCTAGCGGGGGAGAGACCCAGTACTTC

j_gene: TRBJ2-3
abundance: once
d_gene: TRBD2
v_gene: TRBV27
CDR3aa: CASSIVSGGADTQYF
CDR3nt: TGTGCCAGCAGTATTGTTAGCGGGGGGGCGGATACGCAGTATTTT

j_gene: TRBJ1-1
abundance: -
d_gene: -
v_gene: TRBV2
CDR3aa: CASGAGRLNTEAFF
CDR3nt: TGTGCCAGCGGGGCGGGACGCCTGAACACTGAAGCTTTCTTT

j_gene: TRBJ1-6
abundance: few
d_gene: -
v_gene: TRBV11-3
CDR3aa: CASSRGSYNSPLHF
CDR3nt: TGTGCCAGCAGCAGGGGCTCCTATAATTCACCCCTCCACTTT

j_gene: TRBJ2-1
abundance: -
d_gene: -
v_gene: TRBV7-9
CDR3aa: CASSLDLWTDNEQFF
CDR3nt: TGTGCCAGCAGCTTAGACCTCTGGACTGACAATGAGCAGTTCTTC

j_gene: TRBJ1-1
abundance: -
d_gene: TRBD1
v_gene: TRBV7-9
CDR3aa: CASSLPTGVETEAFF
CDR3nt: TGTGCCAGCAGCTTACCGACAGGGGTTGAAACTGAAGCTTTCTTT

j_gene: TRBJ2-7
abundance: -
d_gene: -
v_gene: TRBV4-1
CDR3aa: CASSQVSGSYEQYF
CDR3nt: TGCGCCAGCAGCCAAGTCAGCGGTTCCTACGAGCAGTACTTC

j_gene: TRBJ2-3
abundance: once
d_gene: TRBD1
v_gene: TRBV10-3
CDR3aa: CAISESRDRVGHTDTQYF
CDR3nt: TGTGCCATCAGTGAGTCAAGGGACAGAGTCGGACACACAGATACGCAGTATTTT

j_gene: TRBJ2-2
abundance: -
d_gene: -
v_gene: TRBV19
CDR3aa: CASTPKKRAGGELFF
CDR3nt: TGTGCCAGTACGCCCAAAAAGCGGGCCGGCGGGGAGCTGTTTTTT

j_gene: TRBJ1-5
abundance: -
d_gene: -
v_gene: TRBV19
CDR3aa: CASSGPLGRGNQPQHF
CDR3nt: TGTGCCAGTAGTGGACCCCTGGGGCGAGGCAATCAGCCCCAGCATTTT

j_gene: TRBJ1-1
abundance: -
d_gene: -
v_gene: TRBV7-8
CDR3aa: CASSSDTLNTEAFF
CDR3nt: TGTGCCAGCAGCTCTGACACCCTGAACACTGAAGCTTTCTTT